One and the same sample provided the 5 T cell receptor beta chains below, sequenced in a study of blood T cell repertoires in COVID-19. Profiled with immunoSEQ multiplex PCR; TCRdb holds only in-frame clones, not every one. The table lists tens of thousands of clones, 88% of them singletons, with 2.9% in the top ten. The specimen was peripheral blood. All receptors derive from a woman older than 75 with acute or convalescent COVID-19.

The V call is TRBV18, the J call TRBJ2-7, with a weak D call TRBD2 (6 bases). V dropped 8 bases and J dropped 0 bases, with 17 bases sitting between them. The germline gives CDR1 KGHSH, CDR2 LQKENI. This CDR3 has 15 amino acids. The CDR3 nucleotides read TGTGCCAGCCGCGGGGTGGCAGGAAGCTCCTACGAGCAGTACTTC. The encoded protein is CASRGVAGSSYEQYF.

This CDR3 is CASLPLGLSKGDYTF. CDR3 DNA sequence: TGTGCCAGCCTGCCCCTGGGACTCTCAAAGGGCGACTACACCTTC. The chain has TRBV7-2 and TRBJ1-2; perhaps TRBD1 as D (5 bases). The V end lost 8 bases, the J end lost 10 bases, and 26 bases lay between the germline ends. The CDR3 extends over 15 amino acids. CDR1 SGHTA and CDR2 FQGNSA come from the germline V gene. Using reference TRBV7-2 and TRBJ1-2 for the parts outside the CDR3, the full variable domain is GAGVSQSPSNKVTEKGKDVELRCDPISGHTALYWYRQSLGQGLEFLIYFQGNSAPDKSGLPSDRFSAERTGGSVSTLTIQRTQQEDSAVYLCASLPLGLSKGDYTFGSGTRLTVV.

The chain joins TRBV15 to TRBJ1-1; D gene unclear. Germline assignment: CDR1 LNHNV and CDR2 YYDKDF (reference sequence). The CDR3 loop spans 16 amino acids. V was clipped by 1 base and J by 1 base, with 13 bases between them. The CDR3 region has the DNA TGTGCCACCAGCAGAGTTGCGTGGGCAGGGAACACTGAAGCTTTCTTT. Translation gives CATSRVAWAGNTEAFF.

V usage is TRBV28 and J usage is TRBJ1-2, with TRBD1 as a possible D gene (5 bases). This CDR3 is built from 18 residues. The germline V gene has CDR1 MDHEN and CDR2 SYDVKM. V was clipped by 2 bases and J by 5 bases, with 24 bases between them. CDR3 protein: CASSLRFEGRQGGYGYTF. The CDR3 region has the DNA TGTGCCAGCAGTTTACGGTTCGAGGGGAGGCAGGGAGGGTATGGCTACACCTTC.

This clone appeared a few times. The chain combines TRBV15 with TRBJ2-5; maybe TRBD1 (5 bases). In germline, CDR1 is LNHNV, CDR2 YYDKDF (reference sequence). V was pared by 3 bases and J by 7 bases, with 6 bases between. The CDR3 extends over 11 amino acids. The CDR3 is CATSSQGTQYF. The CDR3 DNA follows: TGTGCCACCAGCAGTCAGGGGACCCAGTACTTC. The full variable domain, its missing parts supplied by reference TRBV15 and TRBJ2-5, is DAMVIQNPRYQVTQFGKPVTLSCSQTLNHNVMYWYQQKSSQAPKLLFHYYDKDFNNEADTPDNFQSRRPNTSFCFLDIRSPGLGDTAMYLCATSSQGTQYFGPGTRLLVL.